What follows is one T cell receptor (delta chain) and its context. Its specificity is unknown. This could be a read error, since a much larger clone is one nucleotide away. This sample includes further DNA sequences coding for the same CDR3. This sample was taken from a study of gammadelta T cells in human blood. TCRdb made new clone calls on the RT-PCR reads using CATT. This repertoire shows about 320 delta-chain clones, roughly 44% found once; its top ten account for roughly 27%. Notes on the study in general: Microbial exposure reportedly appeared to drive polyclonal expansion of innate gamma-delta T cells right after birth.

The CDR3 runs 20 residues. Germline V gene sequence: CDR1 TSWWSYY, CDR2 QGS. The rearrangement links TRDV1 to TRDJ1; 10 positions agree with TRDD3. The source material was non-Vgamma9Vdelta2 gamma-delta T cells from cord blood. The source is a newborn. The CDR3 DNA sequence: TGTGCTCTTGGGGCCAATTTTCGGCTGGGGGATAAAGAGAACACTGATAAACTCATCTTT. It encodes CALGANFRLGDKENTDKLIF.